The 26 T cell receptor beta chains below all came from one sample that was sequenced in a study of shared clonotypes between healthy human individuals. Naive CD8 isolation took CD45RO-negative cells positively selected for CCR7 and excluded terminally differentiated effector memory CD45RA+ cells. Data came from immunoSEQ multiplex PCR; TCRdb stores just in-frame clones and leaves some out. The table records about 2.2 million clones, roughly 95% of them present only once. The specimen was naive CD8+ T cells from PBMCs. The receptors were sampled from a man younger than 35 in good health. Some clones in this sample may be carry-over from other donors' samples.

The V and J genes are TRBV27 and TRBJ2-3; 11 bases agree with TRBD2. The V segment lost 6 bases and the J segment 6 bases; nucleotides outside the gene matches: 17. Per the germline V gene, CDR1 is MNHEY and CDR2 is SMNVEV (reference sequence). There are 18 residues in the CDR3. CDR3 sequence: CASSQFYYGVAGGDTQYF. The CDR3, as DNA: TGTGCCAGCAGCCAATTCTACTACGGGGTAGCGGGAGGGGATACGCAGTATTTT.

The V and J genes are TRBV5-1 and TRBJ1-5; a possible D gene is TRBD1 (5 bases). Trimming cost V 0 bases and J 1 base, with 8 bases left between them. This CDR3 contains 15 residues. From germline, CDR1 is SGHRS and CDR2 YFSETQ. CDR3 coding DNA: TGCGCCAGCAGCTTGGGTTGGGGGAGCAATCAGCCCCAGCATTTT. This encodes CASSLGWGSNQPQHF.

The chain is built from TRBV11-3 and TRBJ2-1; TRBD1 might be the D (6 bases). Germline CDR1 SGHNT, CDR2 YENEEA. CDR3 length equals 14 residues. Trimming took off 5 bases at V and 4 bases at J, with 12 bases between the two ends. Here the CDR3 DNA reads TGTGCCAGCAGCCCCCGGGACAAGTACAATGAGCAGTTCTTC. It is translated as CASSPRDKYNEQFF. The variable domain in full, with the rest retrieved from reference TRBV11-3 and TRBJ2-1, is EAGVVQSPRYKIIEKKQPVAFWCNPISGHNTLYWYLQNLGQGPELLIRYENEEAVDDSQLPKDRFSAERLKGVDSTLKIQPAELGDSAVYLCASSPRDKYNEQFFGPGTRLTVL.

This chain connects TRBV9 to TRBJ2-1; the match to TRBD1 covers 7 bases. Germline values: CDR1 SGDLS, CDR2 YYNGEE. The CDR3 spans 15 residues. Trimming removed 3 bases from V and 4 bases from J; junction bases left unmatched: 7. This CDR3 reads CASSASGQKYNEQFF. In nucleotides, the CDR3 is TGTGCCAGCAGCGCCTCGGGACAGAAATACAATGAGCAGTTCTTC.

The chain carries TRBV27 and TRBJ2-7, with D unresolved. From germline, CDR1 is MNHEY and CDR2 SMNVEV (reference sequence). This CDR3 is 14 amino acids long. Trimming removed 0 bases at V and 2 bases at J, with 8 bases between. The CDR3 region has the DNA TGTGCCAGCAGTTTATCGAGCCGGCCCTACGAGCAGTACTTC. This encodes CASSLSSRPYEQYF.

The CDR3, as DNA: TGTGCCAGCAGTTTCTCATTGGGGGAACACTCCTACGAGCAGTACTTC. Protein product: CASSFSLGEHSYEQYF. The chain couples TRBV27 to TRBJ2-7, with D possibly called TRBD1 or TRBD2 (5 bases each). This CDR3 has 16 amino acids. The V gene lost 3 bases and the J gene lost 0 bases, with 15 bases spanning the gap. The germline V gene has CDR1 MNHEY and CDR2 SMNVEV (reference sequence).

Of note for this clone: The same CDR3 can be traced to other DNA sequences in this sample. J is TRBJ1-2 and V is TRBV9, with D hard to call. The CDR3 covers 13 residues. The V end lost 0 bases, the J end lost 5 bases, and 8 bases lay between the germline ends. The germline gives CDR1 SGDLS, CDR2 YYNGEE. CDR3 sequence: CASSVGGPYGYTF. The CDR3 DNA follows: TGTGCCAGCAGCGTAGGGGGTCCTTATGGCTACACCTTC.

The rearrangement uses TRBV2 and TRBJ2-2; 12 bases agree with TRBD1. CDR3 length equals 17 residues. Germline loops: CDR1 SNHLY, CDR2 FYNNEI. J gave up 4 bases and V 4 bases, and 7 bases lay outside the gene matches. This chain's CDR3 is CASSAGTGGAVTGELFF. The DNA of the CDR3 is TGTGCCAGCAGTGCTGGGACAGGGGGCGCGGTCACCGGGGAGCTGTTTTTT.

The chain links TRBV29-1 to TRBJ2-1, with 7 positions matching TRBD2. V lost 5 bases and J lost 7; bases outside the gene matches: 8. The CDR3 covers 13 residues. CDR1 and CDR2 (germline): SQVTM, ANQGSEA. The CDR3 loop reads CSVYAVGGNEQFF. The CDR3 DNA is TGCAGCGTTTACGCTGTCGGGGGGAATGAGCAGTTCTTC.

The gene calls are TRBV4-1 and TRBJ2-3; unclear D gene. V was cut by 2 bases and J by 2 bases, with 11 bases left in between. Germline values: CDR1 MGHRA, CDR2 YSYEKL. The CDR3 is made up of 15 amino acids. The CDR3 region has the DNA TGCGCCAGCAGCCAACTCACCCTCGACACAGATACGCAGTATTTT. This sequence encodes CASSQLTLDTDTQYF.

Concerning this clone itself: Within the sample, other DNA sequences also encode this same CDR3. The chain carries TRBV28 and TRBJ1-5; D is ambiguous. Trimming took 2 bases from V and 7 from J, leaving 3 bases between them. The germline V gene encodes CDR1 MDHEN and CDR2 SYDVKM. CDR3 length: 11 residues. CDR3 DNA sequence: TGTGCCAGCAGTTTAGGGCAGCCCCAGCATTTT. The encoded protein is CASSLGQPQHF.

The V and J genes are TRBV15 and TRBJ2-1; 11 positions match TRBD2. This CDR3 has 15 residues. Germline CDR1 LNHNV, CDR2 YYDKDF (reference sequence). J gave up 3 bases and V 5 bases, and 3 bases lay outside the gene matches. The CDR3 region is CATSPTSGGYNEQFF. In nucleotides, the CDR3 is TGTGCCACCAGCCCTACTAGCGGGGGCTACAATGAGCAGTTCTTC.

The chain is built from TRBV11-2 and TRBJ1-2, with D possibly TRBD1 on 5 matching bases. From germline, CDR1 is SGHAT and CDR2 FQNNGV. This CDR3 is 13 amino acids long. V lost 4 bases to trimming and J lost 3 bases, with 9 bases between them. DNA of the CDR3: TGTGCCAGCAGCTACATGGGGGACTATGGCTACACCTTC. Protein sequence: CASSYMGDYGYTF.

This CDR3 reads CASFPLTRNTGELFF. For the CDR3, the DNA is TGTGCCAGCTTCCCCTTGACAAGGAACACCGGGGAGCTGTTTTTT. The V gene is TRBV7-9, the J gene TRBJ2-2, with D unclear. The length of the CDR3 is 15 residues. V was trimmed by 8 bases and J by 1 base, leaving 14 bases between them. Germline V lookup: CDR1 SEHNR, CDR2 FQNEAQ (reference sequence). Combining the CDR3 with reference TRBV7-9 and TRBJ2-2 gives the whole variable domain DTGVSQNPRHKITKRGQNVTFRCDPISEHNRLYWYRQTLGQGPEFLTYFQNEAQLEKSRLLSDRFSAERPKGSFSTLEIQRTEQGDSAMYLCASFPLTRNTGELFFGEGSRLTVL.

The DNA for the CDR3 is TGTGCCAGCAGTGGGACAGTTTACAATGAGCAGTTCTTC. It specifies CASSGTVYNEQFF. The chain employs TRBV2 and TRBJ2-1, with D maybe TRBD1 (6 bases). The CDR3 totals 13 residues. Trimming removed 4 bases from V and 4 bases from J, with 8 bases in between. Germline V gives CDR1 SNHLY, CDR2 FYNNEI. The full variable domain, its missing parts supplied by reference TRBV2 and TRBJ2-1, is EPEVTQTPSHQVTQMGQEVILRCVPISNHLYFYWYRQILGQKVEFLVSFYNNEISEKSEIFDDQFSVERPDGSNFTLKIRSTKLEDSAMYFCASSGTVYNEQFFGPGTRLTVL.

The chain employs TRBV7-8 and TRBJ2-5, with D uncertain. Trimming left V 5 bases short and J 5 bases short, with 12 bases between. The CDR3 consists of 13 residues. Germline V gene data show CDR1 as SGHVS and CDR2 as FQNEAQ. The CDR3 loop reads CASSVVGQETQYF. CDR3 nucleotides: TGTGCCAGCAGCGTCGTGGGCCAGGAGACCCAGTACTTC. Supplemented by reference TRBV7-8 and TRBJ2-5, the full variable domain reads GAGVSQSPRYKVAKRGQDVALRCDPISGHVSLFWYQQALGQGPEFLTYFQNEAQLDKSGLPSDRFFAERPEGSVSTLKIQRTQQEDSAVYLCASSVVGQETQYFGPGTRLLVL.

V and J are TRBV19 and TRBJ2-7, with 14 bases identical to TRBD2. The V gene's germline CDR1 is LNHDA and CDR2 SQIVND (reference sequence). Losses at the gene ends were 7 bases for V and 3 bases for J; bases not matched to a gene: 11. The CDR3 is 17 amino acids. The CDR3 nucleotides are TGTGCCAGTACCCCGGGGACTAGCGGGAGTATTTTCTACGAGCAGTACTTC. Encoded protein: CASTPGTSGSIFYEQYF. Together with reference TRBV19 and TRBJ2-7, the CDR3 gives the full variable domain: DGGITQSPKYLFRKEGQNVTLSCEQNLNHDAMYWYRQDPGQGLRLIYYSQIVNDFQKGDIAEGYSVSREKKESFPLTVTSAQKNPTAFYLCASTPGTSGSIFYEQYFGPGTRLTVT.

The chain employs TRBV5-8 and TRBJ2-1; TRBD2 matches at 8 bases. V was clipped by 2 bases and J by 10 bases; unmatched bases: 5. The V gene's germline CDR1 is SGHTS and CDR2 YDEGEE. This CDR3 is built from 13 residues. CDR3 residues: CASSFGLAEEQFF. Here the CDR3 DNA reads TGTGCCAGCAGCTTCGGACTAGCCGAGGAGCAGTTCTTC.

This clone was seen just once. V and J are TRBV18 and TRBJ2-7, with unresolved D. The V and J ends lost 2 bases and 0 bases respectively, with 11 bases between them. The CDR3 is 15 residues long. CDR1 is KGHSH, CDR2 LQKENI, per germline. CDR3: CASSPGRASSYEQYF. As DNA, the CDR3 is TGTGCCAGCTCACCAGGACGGGCTAGCTCCTACGAGCAGTACTTC.

The chain links TRBV19 to TRBJ1-2; D may be TRBD1 (6 bases). Germline loops: CDR1 LNHDA, CDR2 SQIVND (reference sequence). Trimming took off 10 bases at V and 4 bases at J, with 13 bases between the two ends. This CDR3 has 12 residues. The CDR3 DNA sequence: TGTGCCATATTCCAGGGGACCTATGGCTACACCTTC. Amino acid sequence: CAIFQGTYGYTF.

The chain combines TRBV29-1 with TRBJ1-1; D is unresolved. The germline gives CDR1 SQVTM, CDR2 ANQGSEA. This CDR3 is built from 13 residues. V lost 5 bases to trimming and J lost 6 bases, with 16 bases between them. The chain's CDR3 is CSVIPRGRPEAFF. The CDR3 DNA reads as TGCAGCGTTATACCCCGCGGTCGTCCTGAAGCTTTCTTT.

The rearrangement joins TRBV12-1 to TRBJ1-2; the table's D call TRBD1 went unverified against the DNA. TRBV12-1 is a pseudogene locus. The CDR3 contains 15 residues. The CDR3 is CASSPAEQDSSGYTF. The CDR3 DNA is TGTGCCAGCAGCCCCGCTGAACAGGATTCTTCTGGCTACACCTTC.

The chain carries TRBV6-1 and TRBJ1-1, with TRBD1 as a possible D gene (5 bases). Looked up from germline, CDR1 is MNHNS and CDR2 is SASEGT. The CDR3 covers 17 residues. The ends were cut back, 2 bases at V and 3 bases at J, with 19 bases in the middle. The CDR3 protein is CASSEIKSRGVDTEAFF. CDR3 bases: TGTGCCAGCAGTGAAATAAAATCTCGGGGGGTCGACACTGAAGCTTTCTTT.

The CDR3 bases are TGTGCCAGCAGGCAAGCGCCATGGGGGAACAATGAGCAGTTCTTC. It translates to CASRQAPWGNNEQFF. The gene calls are TRBV27 and TRBJ2-1; D is tentatively TRBD1 or TRBD2 (5 bases each). Germline CDR1 and CDR2: MNHEY and SMNVEV (reference sequence). This CDR3 is 15 amino acids long. The ends were cut back, 6 bases at V and 5 bases at J, with 17 bases in the middle.

The chain recombines TRBV30 with TRBJ2-7; D gene unclear. Trimming stripped 2 bases from V and 0 bases from J, with 23 bases between. CDR3 length equals 18 residues. Germline-derived CDR1 and CDR2 are GTSNPN and SVGIG (reference sequence). CDR3 sequence: CAWSPSHRAGLSSYEQYF. As DNA, the CDR3 is TGTGCCTGGAGTCCCTCCCACCGGGCCGGGCTAAGCTCCTACGAGCAGTACTTC.

The V call is TRBV6-5, the J call TRBJ1-2, with 7 bases fitting TRBD1. The CDR3 is made up of 15 amino acids. The V and J ends lost 7 bases and 3 bases, in that order; junction bases with no gene match: 11. CDR1 and CDR2 from the germline V gene are MNHEY and SVGAGI. Written as DNA, the CDR3 is TGTGCCAGCAAGACGCTCCCCACAGGGGACTATGGCTACACCTTC. It is translated as CASKTLPTGDYGYTF.